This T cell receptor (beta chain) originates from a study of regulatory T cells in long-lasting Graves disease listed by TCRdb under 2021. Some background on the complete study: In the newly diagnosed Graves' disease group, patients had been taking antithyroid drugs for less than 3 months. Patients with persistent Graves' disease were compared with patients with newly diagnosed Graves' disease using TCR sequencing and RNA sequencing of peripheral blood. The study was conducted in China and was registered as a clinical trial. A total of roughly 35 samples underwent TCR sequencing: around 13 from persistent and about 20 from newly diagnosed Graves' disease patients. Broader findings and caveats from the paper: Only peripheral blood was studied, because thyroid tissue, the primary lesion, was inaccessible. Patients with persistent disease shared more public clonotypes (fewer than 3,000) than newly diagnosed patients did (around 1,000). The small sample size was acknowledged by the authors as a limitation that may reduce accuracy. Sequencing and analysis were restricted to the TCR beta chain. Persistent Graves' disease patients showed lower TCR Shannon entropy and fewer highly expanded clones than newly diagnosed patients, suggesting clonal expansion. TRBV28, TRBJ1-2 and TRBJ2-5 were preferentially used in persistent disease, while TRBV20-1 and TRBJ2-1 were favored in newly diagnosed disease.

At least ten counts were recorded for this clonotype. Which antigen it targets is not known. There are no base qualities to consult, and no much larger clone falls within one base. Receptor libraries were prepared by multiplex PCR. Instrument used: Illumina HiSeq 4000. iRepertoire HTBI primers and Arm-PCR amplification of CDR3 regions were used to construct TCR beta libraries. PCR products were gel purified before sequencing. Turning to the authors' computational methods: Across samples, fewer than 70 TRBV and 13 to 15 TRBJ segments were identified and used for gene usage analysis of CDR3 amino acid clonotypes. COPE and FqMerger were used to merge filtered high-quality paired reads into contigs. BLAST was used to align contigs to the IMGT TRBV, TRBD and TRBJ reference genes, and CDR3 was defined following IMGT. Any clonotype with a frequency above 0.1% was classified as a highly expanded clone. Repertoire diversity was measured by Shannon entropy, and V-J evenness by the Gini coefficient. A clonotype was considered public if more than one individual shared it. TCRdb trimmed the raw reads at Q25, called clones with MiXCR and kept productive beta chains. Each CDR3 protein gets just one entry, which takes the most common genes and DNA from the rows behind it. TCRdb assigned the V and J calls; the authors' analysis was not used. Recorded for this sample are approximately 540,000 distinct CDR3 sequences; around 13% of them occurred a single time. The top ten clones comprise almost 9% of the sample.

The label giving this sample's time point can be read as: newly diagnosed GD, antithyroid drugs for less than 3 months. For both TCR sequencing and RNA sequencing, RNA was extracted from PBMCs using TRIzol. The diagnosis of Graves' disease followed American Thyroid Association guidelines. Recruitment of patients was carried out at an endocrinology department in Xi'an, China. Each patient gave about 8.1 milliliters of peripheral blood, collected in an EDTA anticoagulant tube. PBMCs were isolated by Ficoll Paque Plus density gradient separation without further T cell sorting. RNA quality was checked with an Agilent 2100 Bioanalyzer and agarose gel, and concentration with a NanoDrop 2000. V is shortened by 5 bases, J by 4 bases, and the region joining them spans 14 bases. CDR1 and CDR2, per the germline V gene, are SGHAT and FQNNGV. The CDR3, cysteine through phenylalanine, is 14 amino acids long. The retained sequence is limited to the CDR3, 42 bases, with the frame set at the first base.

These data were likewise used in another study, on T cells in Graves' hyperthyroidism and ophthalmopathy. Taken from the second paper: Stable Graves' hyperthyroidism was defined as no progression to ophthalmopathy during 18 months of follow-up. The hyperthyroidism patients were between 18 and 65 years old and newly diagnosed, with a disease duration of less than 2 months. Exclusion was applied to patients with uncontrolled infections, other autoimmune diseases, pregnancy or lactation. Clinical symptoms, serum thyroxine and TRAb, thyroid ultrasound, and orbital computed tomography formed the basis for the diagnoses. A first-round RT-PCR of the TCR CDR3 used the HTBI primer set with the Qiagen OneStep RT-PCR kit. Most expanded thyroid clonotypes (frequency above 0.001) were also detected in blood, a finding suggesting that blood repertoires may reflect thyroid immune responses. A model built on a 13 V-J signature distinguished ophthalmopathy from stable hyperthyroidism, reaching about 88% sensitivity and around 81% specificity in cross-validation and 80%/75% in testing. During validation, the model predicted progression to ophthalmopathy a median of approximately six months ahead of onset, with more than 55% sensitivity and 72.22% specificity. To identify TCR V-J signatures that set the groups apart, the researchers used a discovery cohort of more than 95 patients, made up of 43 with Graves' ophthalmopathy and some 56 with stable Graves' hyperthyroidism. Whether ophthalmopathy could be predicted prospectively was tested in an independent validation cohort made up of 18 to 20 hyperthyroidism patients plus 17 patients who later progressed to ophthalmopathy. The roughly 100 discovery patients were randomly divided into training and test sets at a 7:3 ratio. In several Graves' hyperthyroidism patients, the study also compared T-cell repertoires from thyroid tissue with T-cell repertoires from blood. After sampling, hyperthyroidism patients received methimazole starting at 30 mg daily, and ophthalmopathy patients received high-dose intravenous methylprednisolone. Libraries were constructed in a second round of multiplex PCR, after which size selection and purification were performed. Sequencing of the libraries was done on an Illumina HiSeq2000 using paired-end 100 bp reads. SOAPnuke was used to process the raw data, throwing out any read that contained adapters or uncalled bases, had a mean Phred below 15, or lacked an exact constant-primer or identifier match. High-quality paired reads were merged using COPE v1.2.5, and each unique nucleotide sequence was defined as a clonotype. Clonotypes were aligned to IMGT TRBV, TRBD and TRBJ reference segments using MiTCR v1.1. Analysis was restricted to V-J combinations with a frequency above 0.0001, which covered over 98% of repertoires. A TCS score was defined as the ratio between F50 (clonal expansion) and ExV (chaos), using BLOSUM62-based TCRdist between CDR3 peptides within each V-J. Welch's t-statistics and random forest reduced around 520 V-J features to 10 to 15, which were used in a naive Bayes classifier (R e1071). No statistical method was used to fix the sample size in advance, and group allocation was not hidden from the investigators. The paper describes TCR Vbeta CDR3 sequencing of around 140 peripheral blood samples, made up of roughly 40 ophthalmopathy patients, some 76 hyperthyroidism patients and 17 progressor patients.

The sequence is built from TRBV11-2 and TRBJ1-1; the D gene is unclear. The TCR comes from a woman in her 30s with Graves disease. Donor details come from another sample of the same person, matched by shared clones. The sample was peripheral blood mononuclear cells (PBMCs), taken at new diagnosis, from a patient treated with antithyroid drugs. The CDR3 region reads CASSRLVSPTEAFF. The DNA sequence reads TGTGCCAGCAGCCGCCTGGTGAGCCCCACTGAAGCTTTCTTT.